A single sample gave rise to the 7 T cell receptor beta chains below, sequenced in a study of shared clonotypes between healthy human individuals (dated by TCRdb to the early 2020s). Preparation of the library involved the immunoSEQ multiplex PCR assay. TCRdb stores this immuneACCESS table with in-frame sequences only. Part of the clones is absent; in the studies checked, under half of the shortfall reflects unresolved V genes, and no reason is known for the rest. The sample records about 700,000 clones, around 72% of which are singletons. Jointly, the top ten make up less than 2% of the sample. Sequences were obtained from memory CD4+ T cells sorted from blood. The sample's cell subset or site label is to be understood as: CD45RA-negative fraction. All receptors come from a woman aged 25 to 39 in good health.

This clone was picked up a small number of times. The DNA is left out, because the CDR3 cannot be placed on it with certainty; the CDR3 is given as TCRdb lists it. V gene TRBV1 combines with J gene TRBJ1-5; the D call in the table, TRBD1, was not verified against the DNA. TRBV1 is an annotated pseudogene. The CDR3 spans 15 amino acids, including both terminal residues. The CDR3 loop is CTSSQVGTGNQPQHF.

The chain carries TRBV19 and TRBJ1-1; a possible D gene is TRBD1 (5 bases). Looked up from germline, CDR1 is LNHDA and CDR2 is SQIVND (reference sequence). The ends were cut back, 5 bases at V and 0 bases at J, with 10 bases in the middle. This CDR3 spans 14 amino acids. In DNA form, the CDR3 reads TGTGCCAGTAGTTTGACAGTAATGAACACTGAAGCTTTCTTT. Translating it yields CASSLTVMNTEAFF. Variable domain in full (rest from reference TRBV19 and TRBJ1-1): DGGITQSPKYLFRKEGQNVTLSCEQNLNHDAMYWYRQDPGQGLRLIYYSQIVNDFQKGDIAEGYSVSREKKESFPLTVTSAQKNPTAFYLCASSLTVMNTEAFFGQGTRLTVV.

The chain combines TRBV6-6 with TRBJ2-5, with 12 positions matching TRBD1. The CDR3 totals 14 residues. The ends lost 6 bases at V and 7 bases at J; junction bases unmatched: 6. Germline lookup yields CDR1 MNHNY and CDR2 SVGAGI (reference sequence). The CDR3 region has the DNA TGTGCCAGCAGCCCCCCGGGACAGGGGGCGACCCAGTACTTC. Translated: CASSPPGQGATQYF.

V gene TRBV7-2 combines with J gene TRBJ2-1; 10 nucleotides align to TRBD2. The CDR3 sequence is 15 residues long. Trimming took 1 base from V and 6 from J; bases not matched to a gene: 3. Germline V CDR1 and CDR2: SGHTA, FQGNSA. The CDR3 DNA sequence: TGTGCCAGCAGCTTAGAACTAGCGGGAACCAATGAGCAGTTCTTC. As protein: CASSLELAGTNEQFF.

This chain joins TRBV5-1 and TRBJ2-3, with a weak D call TRBD2 (6 bases). The ends were cut back, 4 bases at V and 2 bases at J, with 11 bases in the middle. The germline gives CDR1 SGHRS, CDR2 YFSETQ. The CDR3 has 14 residues. CDR3 nucleotides: TGCGCCAGCAGCGAGCGGGCCGACACAGATACGCAGTATTTT. Translation gives CASSERADTDTQYF.

The CDR3 sequence: CASSLPGSGYSNQPQHF. The DNA of the CDR3 is TGTGCCAGCAGCTTACCCGGCAGCGGATATAGCAATCAGCCCCAGCATTTT. This chain uses TRBV7-8 with TRBJ1-5; D not resolved. The germline V gene has CDR1 SGHVS and CDR2 FQNEAQ. V was clipped by 2 bases and J by 0 bases, with 14 bases between them. There are 17 residues in the CDR3.

This clone was seen a few times. The chain joins TRBV5-1 to TRBJ1-4; 7 nucleotides align to TRBD1. Unmatched junction bases numbered 6, after V lost 6 bases and J lost 7 bases. The V gene's germline CDR1 is SGHRS and CDR2 YFSETQ. This CDR3 has 13 amino acids. The CDR3 loop is CASKDRTGEKLFF. The DNA for the CDR3 is TGCGCCAGCAAGGACAGGACGGGTGAAAAACTGTTTTTT. Complete variable domain (other parts from reference TRBV5-1 and TRBJ1-4): KAGVTQTPRYLIKTRGQQVTLSCSPISGHRSVSWYQQTPGQGLQFLFEYFSETQRNKGNFPGRFSGRQFSNSRSEMNVSTLELGDSALYLCASKDRTGEKLFFGSGTQLSVL.